The next 26 T cell receptor beta chains were all read from a single sample in a study of blood T cell repertoires in COVID-19. The table came from immunoSEQ multiplex PCR; TCRdb's copy has only in-frame clones and leaves some out. The data contain some 320,000 clones, roughly 91% of them singletons. The sequencing sample was made of PBMCs or T cells enriched from blood (not recorded which). The receptors here all came from a woman between 45 and 60 years old who had been exposed to COVID-19.

The chain is built from TRBV19 and TRBJ1-5; D might be TRBD1 (5 bases). The CDR3 length is 16 residues. V shed 3 bases and J shed 2 bases, with 14 bases lying between them. The germline V gene has CDR1 LNHDA and CDR2 SQIVND (reference sequence). DNA for the CDR3: TGTGCCAGTAGTATTTTAGGCAGGGTCGGCAATCAGCCCCAGCATTTT. The encoded protein is CASSILGRVGNQPQHF.

V is TRBV2 and J is TRBJ1-4; 7 bases fit TRBD1. V lost 6 bases and J lost 1; bases outside the gene matches: 2. The CDR3 loop spans 14 amino acids. The V gene's germline CDR1 is SNHLY and CDR2 FYNNEI. The CDR3 coding sequence is TGTGCCAGCAGATGGGACAGAACTAATGAAAAACTGTTTTTT. Translated, it gives CASRWDRTNEKLFF.

The gene calls are TRBV5-1 and TRBJ1-1; unclear D gene. The CDR3 sequence is 14 residues long. V lost 2 bases, J lost 4 bases, and 12 bases lay in between. In germline, CDR1 is SGHRS, CDR2 YFSETQ. The CDR3 DNA reads as TGCGCCAGCAGCTTCGGGTGGGTGTTCACTGAAGCTTTCTTT. Translation gives CASSFGWVFTEAFF.

This chain links TRBV11-3 with TRBJ2-5; the D gene is possibly TRBD2 (5 bases). This CDR3 region has 14 residues. Germline CDR1 reads SGHNT; CDR2 reads YENEEA. V lost 5 bases, J lost 1 base, and 11 bases lay in between. This chain's CDR3 is CASSRPGGQETQYF. In DNA, the CDR3 is TGTGCCAGCAGCCGTCCCGGAGGCCAAGAGACCCAGTACTTC.

The V gene is TRBV5-1, the J gene TRBJ1-1; D possibly corresponds to TRBD1 (5 bases). V lost 4 bases, J lost 4 bases, and 14 bases lay in between. The V gene's germline CDR1 is SGHRS and CDR2 YFSETQ. The CDR3 is 14 amino acids. CDR3 loop: CASSPSGGGTEAFF. CDR3 DNA sequence: TGCGCCAGCAGCCCCTCGGGGGGGGGCACTGAAGCTTTCTTT.

This chain connects TRBV5-6 to TRBJ1-1; D uncertain. With 0 bases removed from V and 0 bases from J, the gap between germline ends came to 6 bases. Germline CDR1 and CDR2: SGHDT and YYEEEE. The CDR3 runs 14 residues. For the CDR3, the DNA is TGTGCCAGCAGCTTGGTTCAGGTGAACACTGAAGCTTTCTTT. Amino acids: CASSLVQVNTEAFF. The variable domain in full, completed from reference TRBV5-6 and TRBJ1-1, reads DAGVTQSPTHLIKTRGQQVTLRCSPKSGHDTVSWYQQALGQGPQFIFQYYEEEERQRGNFPDRFSGHQFPNYSSELNVNALLLGDSALYLCASSLVQVNTEAFFGQGTRLTVV.

The chain links TRBV19 to TRBJ2-4, with 14 bases fitting TRBD2. V gave up 3 bases and J gave up 1 base; unmatched junction bases: 11. Germline V gene lookup returns CDR1 LNHDA and CDR2 SQIVND (reference sequence). The CDR3 consists of 20 residues. The CDR3 DNA sequence: TGTGCCAGTAGTATCGCTGGGACTAGCGGGGGTTCGACGGCCAAAAACATTCAGTACTTC. This translates into CASSIAGTSGGSTAKNIQYF.

This clone was recorded once. The rearrangement joins TRBV7-8 to TRBJ2-3, with D maybe TRBD2 (5 bases). Between the trimmed V and J ends, which lost 0 bases and 2 bases, there was a span of 21 bases. CDR3 length: 19 amino acids. Germline values: CDR1 SGHVS, CDR2 FQNEAQ. For the CDR3, the DNA is TGTGCCAGCAGCTTAGCGCCCGGGGTCAGCGGCCTTTACACAGATACGCAGTATTTT. Translated: CASSLAPGVSGLYTDTQYF.

This clone was seen just once. The V call is TRBV10-3, the J call TRBJ2-7; 7 nucleotides agree with TRBD2. Trimming at V came to 3 bases and at J to 0 bases, leaving 8 bases not matched to a gene. Germline loops: CDR1 ENHRY, CDR2 SYGVKD. This CDR3 comprises 16 residues. Written as DNA, the CDR3 is TGTGCCATCAGTGAAGATCCGCGGGGGAGCTCCTACGAGCAGTACTTC. Translation gives CAISEDPRGSSYEQYF.

The gene calls are TRBV29-1 and TRBJ2-5, with 7 bases identical to TRBD1. Per the germline V gene, CDR1 is SQVTM and CDR2 is ANQGSEA. Losses at the gene ends were 6 bases for V and 1 base for J; bases not matched to a gene: 8. The CDR3 has 14 amino acids. CDR3 amino acids: CSVGQRGLQETQYF. DNA for the CDR3: TGCAGCGTCGGGCAGAGGGGGCTCCAAGAGACCCAGTACTTC.

The CDR3 sequence: CASSDGSYEQYF. CDR3 nucleotides: TGTGCCAGCAGTGACGGCAGCTACGAGCAGTACTTC. The chain combines TRBV6-4 with TRBJ2-7; D not resolved. The germline CDR1 and CDR2 sequences are MRHNA and SNTAGT. The CDR3 totals 12 residues. Deletions cut 2 bases from V and 3 bases from J, with 5 bases between.

The gene calls are TRBV5-4 and TRBJ1-3, with D possibly being TRBD1 (6 bases). The CDR3 runs 17 residues. Trimming removed 4 bases at V and 0 bases at J, with 17 bases between. CDR1 and CDR2 from the germline V gene are SGHNT and YYREEE (reference sequence). The CDR3 coding sequence is TGTGCCAGCAGCCGGCCCGAACAGGGAAACTCTGGAAACACCATATATTTT. Translated, it gives CASSRPEQGNSGNTIYF.

This clone was detected once. The rearrangement links TRBV3-1 (or the pseudogene TRBV3-2) to TRBJ1-2; TRBD1 matches at 8 bases. In germline, CDR1 is LGHDT, CDR2 YNNKEL (reference sequence). The V and J ends lost 4 bases and 4 bases, in that order; junction bases with no gene match: 8. This CDR3 is built from 15 residues. This CDR3 is CASSPRGLFGYGYTF. As DNA, the CDR3 is TGTGCCAGCAGCCCCAGGGGGCTTTTCGGCTATGGCTACACCTTC.

This clone has just one count. The chain recombines TRBV5-1 with TRBJ1-4, with 10 positions matching TRBD1. The CDR3 sequence is 16 residues long. Germline V gives CDR1 SGHRS, CDR2 YFSETQ. The ends lost 3 bases at V and 5 bases at J; junction bases unmatched: 7. CDR3 nucleotides: TGCGCCAGCAGCTCGAAGGGACAGGGGTGGAATGAAAAACTGTTTTTT. It encodes CASSSKGQGWNEKLFF.

This chain links TRBV11-3 with TRBJ1-1, with D unclear. Germline V gene data show CDR1 as SGHNT and CDR2 as YENEEA. There are 12 residues in the CDR3. V was clipped by 2 bases and J by 6 bases, with 7 bases between them. DNA for the CDR3: TGTGCCAGCAGCTTAACGGGGTCTGAAGCTTTCTTT. Its translation: CASSLTGSEAFF.

The chain carries TRBV5-1 and TRBJ2-3; 8 bases are a match to TRBD1. CDR3 length equals 15 residues. V lost 4 bases, J lost 3 bases, and 7 bases stayed unmatched. Per germline, CDR1 SGHRS and CDR2 YFSETQ. Written as DNA, the CDR3 is TGCGCCAGCAGCGATGGGGACAGGTTGACAGATACGCAGTATTTT. Amino acids: CASSDGDRLTDTQYF. Full variable domain (missing parts from reference TRBV5-1 and TRBJ2-3): KAGVTQTPRYLIKTRGQQVTLSCSPISGHRSVSWYQQTPGQGLQFLFEYFSETQRNKGNFPGRFSGRQFSNSRSEMNVSTLELGDSALYLCASSDGDRLTDTQYFGPGTRLTVL.

The V and J genes are TRBV5-6 and TRBJ2-2; a possible D gene is TRBD1 (6 bases). The germline gives CDR1 SGHDT, CDR2 YYEEEE. The CDR3 sequence is 15 residues long. Trimming took off 2 bases at V and 3 bases at J, with 11 bases between the two ends. The CDR3 nucleotides are TGTGCCAGCAGCTTTGACAGGAGACACACCGGGGAGCTGTTTTTT. Translated, it gives CASSFDRRHTGELFF.

The gene calls are TRBV7-7 and TRBJ2-7; 7 nucleotides match TRBD2. The CDR3 contains 11 residues. Germline V gene lookup returns CDR1 SSHAT and CDR2 FNYEAQ (reference sequence). CDR3 amino acids: CAVGTNYEQYF. The CDR3 coding sequence is TGTGCTGTAGGGACTAACTACGAGCAGTACTTC.

This chain's CDR3 is CASRQLAGGPSGELFF. DNA of the CDR3: TGTGCCAGCAGACAACTAGCGGGGGGGCCGTCCGGGGAGCTGTTTTTT. The chain links TRBV3-1 (or the pseudogene TRBV3-2) to TRBJ2-2; 13 positions agree with TRBD2. This CDR3 has 16 residues. V dropped 6 bases and J dropped 6; count of bases not matched to a gene: 7. Germline V CDR1 and CDR2: LGHDT, YNNKEL (reference sequence).

This sequence joins TRBV7-2 and TRBJ2-7; 9 bases fit TRBD2. Germline-derived CDR1 and CDR2 are SGHTA and FQGNSA. V lost 1 base to trimming and J lost 4 bases; unmatched junction nucleotides: 5. The CDR3 spans 15 residues. CDR3 bases: TGTGCCAGCAGCTTAGAGCGGGGGGCGGTGTACGAGCAGTACTTC. This translates into CASSLERGAVYEQYF. Based on the CDR3 plus reference TRBV7-2 and TRBJ2-7, the full variable domain is GAGVSQSPSNKVTEKGKDVELRCDPISGHTALYWYRQSLGQGLEFLIYFQGNSAPDKSGLPSDRFSAERTGGSVSTLTIQRTQQEDSAVYLCASSLERGAVYEQYFGPGTRLTVT.

The rearrangement links TRBV5-1 to TRBJ2-1, with TRBD1 identical over 8 bases. Germline V gene sequence: CDR1 SGHRS, CDR2 YFSETQ. J gave up 8 bases and V 2 bases, and 9 bases lay outside the gene matches. The CDR3 length is 15 residues. The CDR3 nucleotides read TGCGCCAGCAGCTTCTTCGGACAGGGCAGTGATGAGCAGTTCTTC. It yields the protein CASSFFGQGSDEQFF. Full variable domain (rest looked up from reference TRBV5-1 and TRBJ2-1): KAGVTQTPRYLIKTRGQQVTLSCSPISGHRSVSWYQQTPGQGLQFLFEYFSETQRNKGNFPGRFSGRQFSNSRSEMNVSTLELGDSALYLCASSFFGQGSDEQFFGPGTRLTVL.

J is TRBJ2-3 and V is TRBV6-5; 13 bases fit TRBD2. V was pared by 6 bases and J by 4 bases, with 4 bases of the junction left unmatched. CDR3 length: 15 residues. Germline V gives CDR1 MNHEY, CDR2 SVGAGI. The CDR3 sequence is CASSWTSGGSDTQYF. CDR3 nucleotides: TGTGCCAGCAGCTGGACTAGCGGGGGATCAGATACGCAGTATTTT.

The rearrangement links TRBV5-6 to TRBJ2-7; TRBD1 matches 9 bases. CDR3 length equals 15 residues. The germline V gene has CDR1 SGHDT and CDR2 YYEEEE. Trimming removed 1 base from V and 5 bases from J; junction bases left unmatched: 7. The CDR3 loop is CASSLRRDRENEQYF. The CDR3 DNA is TGTGCCAGCAGCTTGCGCCGGGACAGGGAGAACGAGCAGTACTTC.

This rearrangement joins TRBV4-2 to TRBJ1-3; weak D call: TRBD1 (6 bases). The CDR3 is made up of 16 amino acids. Per the germline V gene, CDR1 is LGHNA and CDR2 is YNFKEQ. V dropped 1 base and J dropped 0 bases, with 10 bases sitting between them. The CDR3 DNA reads TGTGCCAGCAGCCAAGGGGGACATCTCTCTGGAAACACCATATATTTT. It encodes CASSQGGHLSGNTIYF.

The rearrangement links TRBV5-1 to TRBJ2-7; TRBD1 might be the D (8 bases). V was cut by 5 bases and J by 2 bases, with 14 bases left in between. CDR1 is SGHRS and CDR2 is YFSETQ in the germline V gene. The CDR3 contains 14 residues. The CDR3 coding sequence is TGCGCCAGCAGGGGGGGGACAGGTCCCTACGAGCAGTACTTC. Protein: CASRGGTGPYEQYF.

V gene TRBV6-1 combines with J gene TRBJ1-5, with D perhaps TRBD1 (6 bases). This CDR3 has 15 amino acids. The V and J ends lost 2 bases and 0 bases respectively, with 8 bases between them. Germline V gives CDR1 MNHNS, CDR2 SASEGT. Here the CDR3 DNA reads TGTGCCAGCAGTGAAAGACAGGTTAGCAATCAGCCCCAGCATTTT. Protein sequence: CASSERQVSNQPQHF.